This T cell receptor beta chain was sequenced during a study of OX40 agonist ivuxolimab in advanced cancers. For the study at large: Enrolled patients in dose escalation had cancers that were hepatocellular carcinoma, melanoma, renal cell or head and neck cancer.

Study-wide results and limits: Compared with others, partial responders at 0.1-3.0 mg/kg displayed clonal expansion among the lowest. CD4+ and CD8+ blood T cells expanded clonally by week 6 at 0.1 to 3.0 mg/kg.

The protocol was immunoSEQ multiplex PCR, while the TCRdb copy is restricted to in-frame clones and leaves out a portion. The data hold more than 55,000 clones, with just over 85% observed a single time. Notes on this clone: Its antigen is unidentified.

Germline CDR1 SGHRS, CDR2 YFSETQ. This CDR3 is built from 15 residues. Trimming removed 3 bases at V and 4 bases at J, with 15 bases between. The source is an adult with an advanced solid tumor such as melanoma, head and neck, liver or kidney cancer. Sequencing was performed on CD4+ or CD8+ T cells sorted from blood, taken in a trial of the OX40 agonist ivuxolimab. The chain combines TRBV5-1 with TRBJ2-3, with D perhaps TRBD1 (6 bases). The CDR3 DNA reads as TGCGCCAGCAGCTCTGGCGGTGGGGGCGCAGATACGCAGTATTTT. Amino acid sequence: CASSSGGGGADTQYF.